The rows below give T cell receptor beta chains drawn from one sample of a study of T cells in Graves' hyperthyroidism and ophthalmopathy. TCRdb re-called the multiplex PCR reads through MiXCR, storing one row per CDR3 protein. This sample yields about 160,000 distinct CDR3 sequences, of which 8% to 9.5% are seen a single time; roughly a fifth belongs to the top ten. Sequencing was carried out using blood. The receptors were sampled from a woman younger than 35 with Graves' hyperthyroidism that later progressed to Graves' ophthalmopathy. Both conserved end residues are part of each CDR3. Size values are once, few and many counts, or a class for expanded clones, and some rows have none.

TRBJ1-5,TRBV7-8,16,many,CASSTGTGLWGQPQHF
TRBJ1-5,TRBV7-6,15,NA,CASSRGGWGNQPQHF
TRBJ1-2,TRBV12-3/TRBV12-4,14,many,CASSLMGSNYGYTF
TRBJ1-2,TRBV14,12,many,CASSQDRAVYTF
TRBJ2-7,TRBV12-3/TRBV12-4,15,many,CASSLGGSPYYEQYF
TRBJ2-1,TRBV6-1,15,many,CASRASGTGGNEQFF
TRBJ1-5,TRBV11-2,13,many,CASSLGEKQPQHF
TRBJ1-2,TRBV3-1,15,many,CASSQDTGAAYGYTF
TRBJ2-5,TRBV14,16,many,CASSQGASSVVETQYF
TRBJ1-1,TRBV19,15,many,CASSATGGSKTEAFF
TRBJ1-5,TRBV19,12,NA,CATGETEQPQHF
TRBJ1-1,TRBV12-3/TRBV12-4,13,many,CASSLTENTEAFF
TRBJ2-3,TRBV7-2,17,many,CASSPGLAGGPGDTQYF
TRBJ1-6,TRBV7-2,14,many,CASSFPGIRRFLHF
TRBJ2-7,TRBV20-1,16,many,CSARGRTSGDSYEQYF